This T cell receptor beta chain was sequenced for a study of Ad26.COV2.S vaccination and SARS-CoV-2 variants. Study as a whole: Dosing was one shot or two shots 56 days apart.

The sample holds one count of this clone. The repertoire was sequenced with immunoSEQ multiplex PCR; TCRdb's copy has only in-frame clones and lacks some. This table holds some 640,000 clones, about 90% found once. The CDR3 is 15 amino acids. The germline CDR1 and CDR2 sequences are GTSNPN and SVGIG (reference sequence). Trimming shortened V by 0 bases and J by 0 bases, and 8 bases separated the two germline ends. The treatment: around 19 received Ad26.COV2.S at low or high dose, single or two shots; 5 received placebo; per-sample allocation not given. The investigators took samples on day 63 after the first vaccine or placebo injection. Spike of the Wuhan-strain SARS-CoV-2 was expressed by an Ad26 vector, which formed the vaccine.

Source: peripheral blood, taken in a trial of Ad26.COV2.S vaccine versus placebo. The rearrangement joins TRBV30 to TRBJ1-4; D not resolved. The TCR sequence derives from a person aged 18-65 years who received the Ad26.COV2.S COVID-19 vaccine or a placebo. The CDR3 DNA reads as TGTGCCTGGAGTGTTCGTATTACAACTAATGAAAAACTGTTTTTT. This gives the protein CAWSVRITTNEKLFF.